The 30 T cell receptor beta chains below were found in one sample sequenced in a study of shared clonotypes between healthy human individuals. The method was immunoSEQ multiplex PCR; TCRdb's version includes in-frame clones alone and lacks a portion of them. The sample gives more than 2 million clones, approximately 94% of which show up once; approximately 0.13% is in the top ten. Sequencing input: naive CD4+ T cells sorted from blood. As to subset: CD45RA+ positively selected. The receptors here all came from a man younger than 35 in good health.

The V and J genes are TRBV18 and TRBJ2-4; D is unclear. Trimming stripped 3 bases from V and 5 bases from J, with 17 bases between. This CDR3 has 16 residues. Per the germline V gene, CDR1 is KGHSH and CDR2 is LQKENI. For the CDR3, the DNA is TGTGCCAGCTCACCTCCAACAGTGGGGTCCGAAAACATTCAGTACTTC. Its protein is CASSPPTVGSENIQYF.

A note on this clone: Other DNA sequences from this sample encode an identical CDR3 as well. CDR3 residues: CASRLQGGEQYF. As DNA, the CDR3 is TGTGCCAGCAGACTACAGGGGGGAGAGCAGTACTTC. The rearrangement uses TRBV6-5 and TRBJ2-7; 8 nucleotides match TRBD1. The CDR3 totals 12 residues. With V trimmed by 6 bases and J by 7 bases, 5 bases remained unmatched. The germline V gene has CDR1 MNHEY and CDR2 SVGAGI.

The genes are TRBV11-1 and TRBJ2-6; weak D call: TRBD1 (6 bases). In germline, CDR1 is SGHAT, CDR2 FQDESV (reference sequence). The CDR3 spans 15 residues. V was shortened by 6 bases and J by 2 bases, with 11 bases between the two germline ends. This chain's CDR3 is CASRENRAGANVLTF. In DNA, the CDR3 is TGTGCCAGCAGGGAGAACAGGGCTGGGGCCAACGTCCTGACTTTC.

The chain joins TRBV7-9 to TRBJ2-7; 14 bases match TRBD2. J lost 7 bases, V lost 3 bases, and 8 bases had no gene match. Germline V gene sequence: CDR1 SEHNR, CDR2 FQNEAQ (reference sequence). CDR3 length equals 16 residues. The CDR3 nucleotides are TGTGCCAGCAGCTTGGGACTAGCGGGGGCCCCCCTTGAGCAGTACTTC. It specifies CASSLGLAGAPLEQYF.

The CDR3 loop is CASSEWSTGIDQPQHF. Written as DNA, the CDR3 is TGTGCCAGCAGTGAATGGAGCACAGGGATAGATCAGCCCCAGCATTTT. V and J are TRBV6-1 and TRBJ1-5; D is possibly TRBD1 (6 bases). Germline V CDR1 and CDR2: MNHNS, SASEGT. Trimming left V 2 bases short and J 5 bases short, with 16 bases between. CDR3 size: 16 residues.

Concerning this clone itself: In the same sample, other DNA sequences code for this CDR3. This chain uses TRBV30 with TRBJ2-7; D gene uncertain. The CDR3 length is 11 residues. Trimming shortened V by 5 bases and J by 3 bases, and 8 bases separated the two germline ends. Germline V lookup: CDR1 GTSNPN, CDR2 SVGIG (reference sequence). The CDR3 loop is CAWAGLYEQYF. The CDR3 nucleotides are TGTGCCTGGGCTGGGCTCTACGAGCAGTACTTC.

The chain has TRBV28 and TRBJ1-5; the D is unclear. CDR1 and CDR2 from the germline V gene are MDHEN and SYDVKM. V gave up 7 bases and J gave up 6 bases, with 22 bases separating them. The length of the CDR3 is 16 residues. CDR3: CASTLLNTQGIQPQHF. The DNA of the CDR3 is TGTGCCAGCACCCTTCTTAACACTCAAGGAATTCAGCCCCAGCATTTT.

This clone was recorded once. The CDR3 region has the DNA TGTGCCAGCAGAGTCGGACAGAACTATGGCTACACCTTC. It encodes CASRVGQNYGYTF. The genes are TRBV2 and TRBJ1-2, with D maybe TRBD1 (6 bases). The germline V gene has CDR1 SNHLY and CDR2 FYNNEI. CDR3 length: 13 residues. Deletions cut 6 bases from V and 2 bases from J, with 10 bases between.

This chain connects TRBV27 to TRBJ2-5; TRBD1 is a possible D gene (8 bases). The V end lost 4 bases, the J end lost 4 bases, and 16 bases lay between the germline ends. The length of the CDR3 is 15 residues. Germline CDR1 MNHEY, CDR2 SMNVEV (reference sequence). The CDR3 DNA reads TGTGCCAGCAGTTATACAGGGGGGAGGGCAGAGACCCAGTACTTC. It encodes CASSYTGGRAETQYF.

V usage is TRBV27 and J usage is TRBJ1-2; 7 bases line up with TRBD1. The CDR3 totals 13 residues. Germline CDR1 MNHEY, CDR2 SMNVEV (reference sequence). With 6 bases clipped from V and 5 bases from J, the junction kept 6 bases outside the gene matches. As DNA, the CDR3 is TGTGCCAGCAGAAAGTCACAGGGGTATGGCTACACCTTC. Translating gives CASRKSQGYGYTF.

The gene calls are TRBV11-2 and TRBJ1-4; the D is unclear. The V and J ends lost 5 bases and 4 bases respectively, with 14 bases between them. This CDR3 is 15 amino acids long. Germline CDR1 is SGHAT and CDR2 is FQNNGV. CDR3 bases: TGTGCCAGCAGCCTCGGACCGAGCCTTAATGAAAAACTGTTTTTT. This gives the protein CASSLGPSLNEKLFF.

The rearrangement links TRBV4-3 to TRBJ2-4; TRBD2 aligns across 10 bases. J lost 2 bases, V lost 0 bases, and 13 bases had no gene match. Germline V gene lookup returns CDR1 LGHNA and CDR2 YSLEER. There are 20 residues in the CDR3. CDR3 sequence (DNA): TGCGCCAGCAGCCAAGATGGGCTAGCGGGAGCGGATCTCTCCAAAAACATTCAGTACTTC. Its translation: CASSQDGLAGADLSKNIQYF.

The rearrangement joins TRBV5-1 to TRBJ2-3; 7 nucleotides line up with TRBD1. The CDR3 is made up of 15 amino acids. V was pared by 4 bases and J by 7 bases, with 12 bases of the junction left unmatched. Germline CDR1 SGHRS, CDR2 YFSETQ. As DNA, the CDR3 is TGCGCCAGCAGCGTGACCGGGACAGACACGAATACGCAGTATTTT. This encodes CASSVTGTDTNTQYF. The full variable domain, completed using reference TRBV5-1 and TRBJ2-3, is KAGVTQTPRYLIKTRGQQVTLSCSPISGHRSVSWYQQTPGQGLQFLFEYFSETQRNKGNFPGRFSGRQFSNSRSEMNVSTLELGDSALYLCASSVTGTDTNTQYFGPGTRLTVL.

The rearrangement links TRBV1 to TRBJ2-7; whether TRBD2, the table's D call, matches the DNA was not checked. TRBV1 counts as a pseudogene. The CDR3 runs to 16 residues. In DNA, the CDR3 is TGCACCAGCAGCCAAGGGGAACTAGCGGGGGCCTACGAGCAGTACTTC. Protein sequence: CTSSQGELAGAYEQYF.

This clone was observed once. In the same sample, other DNA sequences code for this CDR3. This chain links TRBV27 with TRBJ1-1; TRBD1 is a possible D gene (6 bases). V shed 4 bases and J shed 1 base, with 7 bases lying between them. Germline V gene lookup returns CDR1 MNHEY and CDR2 SMNVEV (reference sequence). The CDR3 extends over 13 amino acids. The CDR3 spells CASSSQGNTEAFF. For the CDR3, the DNA is TGTGCCAGCAGTTCACAGGGGAACACTGAAGCTTTCTTT.

The chain is built from TRBV11-2 and TRBJ2-2; TRBD2 might be the D (7 bases). The length of the CDR3 is 17 residues. The V and J ends lost 10 bases and 0 bases respectively, with 21 bases between them. The germline V gene encodes CDR1 SGHAT and CDR2 FQNNGV. The CDR3 sequence is CATGEGEYLSNTGELFF. Written as DNA, the CDR3 is TGTGCCACCGGGGAGGGGGAATACCTATCGAACACCGGGGAGCTGTTTTTT.

The table lists this clone with a count of one. The chain links TRBV4-2 to TRBJ1-2; possibly TRBD1 for D (6 bases). The V gene lost 4 bases and the J gene lost 2 bases, with 20 bases spanning the gap. This CDR3 contains 17 residues. The germline CDR1 and CDR2 sequences are LGHNA and YNFKEQ. CDR3 nucleotides: TGTGCCAGCAGCCTACAAGTACCCGGGGGGCAGAACTATGGCTACACCTTC. Translation gives CASSLQVPGGQNYGYTF.

This sequence joins TRBV6-5 and TRBJ1-1; 9 bases match TRBD1. Germline assignment: CDR1 MNHEY and CDR2 SVGAGI. This CDR3 has 12 residues. The V segment lost 8 bases and the J segment 10 bases; nucleotides outside the gene matches: 8. CDR3 sequence reads: CASRNRGQGAFF. The CDR3 nucleotides are TGTGCCAGCCGGAACAGGGGGCAAGGAGCTTTCTTT.

The CDR3 loop reads CASSSIKLNPGTGGTGYTF. The CDR3 nucleotides are TGTGCCAGCAGTTCTATAAAGTTAAATCCCGGGACAGGGGGCACTGGCTACACCTTC. The V and J genes are TRBV28 and TRBJ1-2; TRBD1 matches at 12 bases. This CDR3 has 19 residues. Looked up from germline, CDR1 is MDHEN and CDR2 is SYDVKM. V lost 4 bases and J lost 7; bases outside the gene matches: 19.

The J gene is TRBJ2-1, the V gene TRBV10-3, with D perhaps TRBD1 or TRBD2 (5 bases each). The V end lost 10 bases, the J end lost 8 bases, and 21 bases lay between the germline ends. Germline V gives CDR1 ENHRY, CDR2 SYGVKD. This CDR3 is 14 amino acids long. Here the CDR3 DNA reads TGTGCCAGTTTTAGGGGACCCAACGCCGATGAGCAGTTCTTC. Translating it yields CASFRGPNADEQFF.

The chain employs TRBV19 and TRBJ1-6, with no clear D. There are 15 residues in the CDR3. Germline-derived CDR1 and CDR2 are LNHDA and SQIVND (reference sequence). Trimming removed 4 bases from V and 7 bases from J, with 14 bases in between. CDR3 amino acids: CASSTRRPTNSPLHF. The CDR3 coding sequence is TGTGCCAGTAGTACCCGCCGGCCGACAAATTCACCCCTCCACTTT.

This chain links TRBV11-2 with TRBJ1-1; no definite D call. Germline V lookup: CDR1 SGHAT, CDR2 FQNNGV. The CDR3 is 14 residues long. Trimming pared 8 bases from V and 2 bases from J, leaving 15 bases between. CDR3 nucleotide sequence: TGTGCCAGCGGGCAACCGCCATTAAACACTGAAGCTTTCTTT. This translates into CASGQPPLNTEAFF.

This sequence joins TRBV11-3 and TRBJ2-5; 10 bases agree with TRBD1. The trim removed 2 bases at V and 4 bases at J, leaving 4 bases unmatched. Germline assignment: CDR1 SGHNT and CDR2 YENEEA. The CDR3 has 15 amino acids. DNA for the CDR3: TGTGCCAGCAGCTTAAAGGGACAGGGGACAGAGACCCAGTACTTC. As protein: CASSLKGQGTETQYF.

V gene TRBV4-2 combines with J gene TRBJ1-3; no reliable D call. The germline CDR1 and CDR2 sequences are LGHNA and YNFKEQ. V lost 1 base, J lost 2 bases, and 18 bases lay in between. This CDR3 comprises 18 residues. The CDR3 loop is CASSQGLGIRKTGNTIYF. CDR3 coding DNA: TGTGCCAGCAGCCAAGGACTAGGAATACGGAAGACTGGAAACACCATATATTTT.

The rearrangement uses TRBV6-1 and TRBJ2-7, with 11 bases matching TRBD2. This CDR3 has 17 amino acids. The trim removed 4 bases at V and 0 bases at J, leaving 8 bases unmatched. Germline CDR1 MNHNS, CDR2 SASEGT. The CDR3 region is CASSGTSGPRASYEQYF. The CDR3 DNA is TGTGCCAGCAGTGGGACTAGCGGGCCAAGGGCCTCCTACGAGCAGTACTTC.

Concerning this clone itself: This sample includes further DNA sequences coding for the same CDR3. CDR3 loop: CASSLVGGGEQYF. CDR3 DNA sequence: TGTGCCAGCAGCTTAGTCGGGGGTGGAGAGCAGTACTTC. V is TRBV7-2 and J is TRBJ2-7; TRBD2 might be the D (6 bases). CDR1 is SGHTA and CDR2 is FQGNSA in the germline V gene. V was shortened by 1 base and J by 7 bases, with 11 bases between the two germline ends. The CDR3 has 13 residues.

The V call is TRBV6-1, the J call TRBJ1-1, with D uncertain. The germline V gene encodes CDR1 MNHNS and CDR2 SASEGT. V lost 5 bases to trimming and J lost 5 bases, with 18 bases between them. CDR3 length equals 15 residues. The CDR3 protein is CASSQLQAGSTEAFF. The DNA of the CDR3 is TGTGCCAGCAGTCAACTTCAGGCGGGTTCGACTGAAGCTTTCTTT.

This clone was seen once. The chain combines TRBV21-1 with TRBJ2-2; the D call of TRBD2 is as the table states it, not checked on the DNA. TRBV21-1 is a listed pseudogene. This CDR3 comprises 16 residues. For the CDR3, the DNA is TGTGCCAGCAGCAAACTCGGGGCGGGGAACGGCGGGGAGCTGTTTTTT. Translating gives CASSKLGAGNGGELFF.

In nucleotides, the CDR3 is TGTGCCAGCAGCTTAGGACAGATGACTGAAGCTTTCTTT. Encoded protein: CASSLGQMTEAFF. The V and J genes are TRBV7-8 and TRBJ1-1; tentative D call: TRBD1 (5 bases). Per the germline V gene, CDR1 is SGHVS and CDR2 is FQNEAQ. This CDR3 spans 13 amino acids. V dropped 1 base and J dropped 5 bases, with 8 bases sitting between them. The full variable domain, rest sourced from reference TRBV7-8 and TRBJ1-1, is GAGVSQSPRYKVAKRGQDVALRCDPISGHVSLFWYQQALGQGPEFLTYFQNEAQLDKSGLPSDRFFAERPEGSVSTLKIQRTQQEDSAVYLCASSLGQMTEAFFGQGTRLTVV.

This clone showed up just once. J is TRBJ2-1 and V is TRBV5-1, with D maybe TRBD2 (6 bases). The CDR3 sequence is 13 residues long. Between the trimmed V and J ends, which lost 3 bases and 8 bases, there was a span of 12 bases. Per the germline V gene, CDR1 is SGHRS and CDR2 is YFSETQ. The CDR3 spells CASSSTSRDEQFF. Written as DNA, the CDR3 is TGCGCCAGCAGCTCGACTAGTAGGGATGAGCAGTTCTTC.